The 28 T cell receptor beta chains in this list originate from one sample, sequenced in a study of PD-1 blockade in classical Hodgkin lymphoma. Method: immunoSEQ multiplex PCR; TCRdb's copy keeps in-frame clones and lacks some. The profile shows approximately 79,000 clones, about 90% of them singletons. No patient escaped relapse after autologous stem cell transplantation, and brentuximab vedotin exposure varied. The sequencing here drew on peripheral blood mononuclear cells (PBMCs), taken before the second cycle of nivolumab. The receptors come from a human donor with classical Hodgkin lymphoma.

The genes are TRBV27 and TRBJ2-6, with 7 bases that match TRBD1. The length of the CDR3 is 17 residues. Germline V gene lookup returns CDR1 MNHEY and CDR2 SMNVEV (reference sequence). The V gene end was trimmed by 5 bases and the J gene end by 0 bases; junction bases not matched to a gene: 7. Here the CDR3 DNA reads TGTGCCAGCAGTACCCCGACAGGGCTCTCTGGGGCCAACGTCCTGACTTTC. Translating it yields CASSTPTGLSGANVLTF.

The chain carries TRBV2 and TRBJ1-2; D remains ambiguous. Trimming took 6 bases from V and 0 from J, leaving 8 bases between them. CDR1 is SNHLY and CDR2 is FYNNEI in the germline V gene. The CDR3 spans 13 residues. CDR3 bases: TGTGCCAGCAGCAGAGATTCTAACTATGGCTACACCTTC. Protein sequence: CASSRDSNYGYTF.

This clone was picked up one time. The CDR3, as DNA: TGTGCCAGCAGCCATGCCCGGGAGGCCCTCAATGAGCAGTACTTC. This translates into CASSHAREALNEQYF. The rearrangement uses TRBV5-4 and TRBJ2-7; TRBD2 matches at 7 bases. Trimming at V came to 4 bases and at J to 7 bases, leaving 14 bases not matched to a gene. Germline assignment: CDR1 SGHNT and CDR2 YYREEE (reference sequence). This CDR3 comprises 15 residues.

This clone has just one count. This sequence joins TRBV10-1 and TRBJ2-7; D might be TRBD2 (5 bases). The germline CDR1 and CDR2 sequences are WNHNN and SYGVQD (reference sequence). Trimming stripped 2 bases from V and 2 bases from J, with 10 bases between. The CDR3 is 14 residues long. This CDR3 is CASSEDYPAYEQYF. The CDR3 nucleotides are TGCGCCAGCAGTGAGGACTACCCGGCCTACGAGCAGTACTTC.

The CDR3 sequence: CASSRDLTNQPQHF. In DNA, the CDR3 is TGTGCCAGCAGCCGGGACCTAACCAATCAGCCCCAGCATTTT. The V and J genes are TRBV28 and TRBJ1-5; TRBD1 is a possible D gene (5 bases). V was pared by 6 bases and J by 3 bases, with 12 bases between. Germline V lookup: CDR1 MDHEN, CDR2 SYDVKM. The CDR3 is 14 residues long.

The rearrangement joins TRBV14 to TRBJ1-1; TRBD1 agrees at 11 bases. V lost 4 bases and J lost 8; bases outside the gene matches: 3. Germline V gene lookup returns CDR1 SGHDN and CDR2 FVKESK. CDR3 length equals 13 residues. As DNA, the CDR3 is TGTGCCAGCAGCCTAGGACAGGGGGCGGAAGCTTTCTTT. Amino acids: CASSLGQGAEAFF.

This rearrangement joins TRBV10-2 to TRBJ2-7; tentative D call: TRBD2 (5 bases). This CDR3 spans 13 amino acids. V was trimmed by 8 bases and J by 5 bases, leaving 16 bases between them. Germline CDR1 and CDR2: WSHSY and SAAADI. The CDR3: CASHNGVNHEQYF. CDR3 nucleotides: TGCGCCAGCCATAACGGGGTAAACCACGAGCAGTACTTC.

The gene calls are TRBV7-3 and TRBJ2-3; D remains ambiguous. V was trimmed by 2 bases and J by 1 base, leaving 7 bases between them. This CDR3 is built from 14 residues. Germline loops: CDR1 SGHTA, CDR2 FQGTGA. CDR3 in amino acids: CASSLGVGTDTQYF. The CDR3 nucleotides read TGTGCCAGCAGCTTAGGGGTTGGCACAGATACGCAGTATTTT.

The chain carries TRBV4-2 and TRBJ2-2; possible D gene TRBD2, 6 bases. V was cut by 1 base and J by 4 bases, with 13 bases left in between. Germline lookup yields CDR1 LGHNA and CDR2 YNFKEQ. CDR3 length: 16 amino acids. CDR3 protein: CASSQGWDSRTGELFF. CDR3 nucleotide sequence: TGTGCCAGCAGCCAAGGGTGGGACTCCCGCACCGGGGAGCTGTTTTTT.

The CDR3 here is CASSPYRAETQYF. The CDR3 DNA follows: TGTGCCAGCTCACCCTATCGGGCGGAGACCCAGTACTTC. The chain links TRBV18 to TRBJ2-5; D call uncertain. The CDR3 spans 13 residues. V dropped 3 bases and J dropped 5 bases, with 10 bases sitting between them. The V gene's germline CDR1 is KGHSH and CDR2 LQKENI.

V gene TRBV4-2 combines with J gene TRBJ2-1, with 12 bases fitting TRBD2. The CDR3 has 19 amino acids. Germline V CDR1 and CDR2: LGHNA, YNFKEQ. V trimming: 0 bases; J trimming: 8 bases; junction bases outside the gene matches: 14. CDR3 protein: CASSQEKGLLAGGKDEQFF. The CDR3 DNA is TGTGCCAGCAGCCAAGAAAAGGGGTTGCTAGCGGGAGGGAAGGATGAGCAGTTCTTC.

The rearrangement uses TRBV30 and TRBJ2-7; D is possibly TRBD1 (6 bases). Germline values: CDR1 GTSNPN, CDR2 SVGIG (reference sequence). The CDR3 is 12 residues long. V was clipped by 0 bases and J by 4 bases, with 7 bases between them. The CDR3 DNA reads as TGTGCCTGGAGTGTAGGACAGTACGAGCAGTACTTC. Its protein is CAWSVGQYEQYF.

The chain employs TRBV27 and TRBJ2-7; a weak D match, TRBD2 (6 bases). The V gene lost 3 bases and the J gene lost 5 bases, with 8 bases spanning the gap. The CDR3 covers 12 residues. Germline-derived CDR1 and CDR2 are MNHEY and SMNVEV (reference sequence). For the CDR3, the DNA is TGTGCCAGCAGTTTGGGGAGGAACGAGCAGTACTTC. This encodes CASSLGRNEQYF.

The V and J genes are TRBV2 and TRBJ1-5; no definite D call. Trimming left V 8 bases short and J 4 bases short, with 9 bases between. The CDR3 is 12 residues long. In germline, CDR1 is SNHLY, CDR2 FYNNEI. The CDR3 spells CASGEANQPQHF. The CDR3 region has the DNA TGTGCCAGCGGGGAGGCTAATCAGCCCCAGCATTTT.

The chain joins TRBV5-1 to TRBJ1-1; 8 nucleotides align to TRBD1. CDR1 SGHRS and CDR2 YFSETQ come from the germline V gene. J gave up 1 base and V 1 base, and 3 bases lay outside the gene matches. This CDR3 has 15 residues. The CDR3, as DNA: TGCGCCAGCAGCTTGATAGGACAGGGGAACACTGAAGCTTTCTTT. Amino acids: CASSLIGQGNTEAFF.

The J gene is TRBJ2-7, the V gene TRBV6-5; 11 bases line up with TRBD1. J gave up 4 bases and V 6 bases, and 8 bases lay outside the gene matches. The CDR3 has 15 residues. Per the germline V gene, CDR1 is MNHEY and CDR2 is SVGAGI. DNA of the CDR3: TGTGCCAGCAGCCCGGGACAGGGGGAGTCTTACGAGCAGTACTTC. Its translation is CASSPGQGESYEQYF.

This chain connects TRBV27 to TRBJ2-7, with D perhaps matching TRBD2 (5 bases). Trimming took 4 bases from V and 3 from J, leaving 13 bases between them. The CDR3 is 14 residues long. Looked up from germline, CDR1 is MNHEY and CDR2 is SMNVEV (reference sequence). The CDR3 here is CASSSGGSIYEQYF. The DNA of the CDR3 is TGTGCCAGCAGTTCTGGCGGGTCGATCTACGAGCAGTACTTC.

The chain employs TRBV27 and TRBJ1-1; no firm D call. The germline gives CDR1 MNHEY, CDR2 SMNVEV (reference sequence). The V and J ends lost 3 bases and 7 bases respectively, with 15 bases between them. This CDR3 spans 14 amino acids. In DNA form, the CDR3 reads TGTGCCAGCAGTTTCTTTAGAACAGCGGATGAAGCTTTCTTT. As protein: CASSFFRTADEAFF.

The rearrangement uses TRBV30 and TRBJ2-7; 8 positions match TRBD2. After removal of 1 base from V and 3 bases from J, the junction contained 8 bases not matched to a gene. CDR1 GTSNPN and CDR2 SVGIG come from the germline V gene (reference sequence). CDR3 size: 15 residues. In DNA form, the CDR3 reads TGTGCCTGGAGTGGCGGGGGGCCACTGAACTACGAGCAGTACTTC. Its protein is CAWSGGGPLNYEQYF. Complete variable domain (other parts from reference TRBV30 and TRBJ2-7): SQTIHQWPATLVQPVGSPLSLECTVEGTSNPNLYWYRQAAGRGLQLLFYSVGIGQISSEVPQNLSASRPQDRQFILSSKKLLLSDSGFYLCAWSGGGPLNYEQYFGPGTRLTVT.

This clone was observed once. The rearrangement joins TRBV9 to TRBJ2-7, with TRBD2 as a possible D gene (5 bases). The V and J ends lost 4 bases and 4 bases respectively, with 18 bases between them. Germline V gene data show CDR1 as SGDLS and CDR2 as YYNGEE. The CDR3 totals 15 residues. The chain's CDR3 is CASSPPGFEIYEQYF. The CDR3 bases are TGTGCCAGCAGCCCCCCGGGGTTTGAAATTTACGAGCAGTACTTC.

The chain recombines TRBV9 with TRBJ1-5, with 8 bases that match TRBD1. This CDR3 has 18 amino acids. The V segment lost 0 bases and the J segment 1 base; nucleotides outside the gene matches: 9. CDR1 is SGDLS, CDR2 YYNGEE, per germline. In DNA, the CDR3 is TGTGCCAGCAGCGTAGAAGTCCCAGGGGGCGTAAGCAATCAGCCCCAGCATTTT. Its translation is CASSVEVPGGVSNQPQHF.

This rearrangement joins TRBV5-6 to TRBJ2-1; tentative D call: TRBD2 (6 bases). The CDR3 consists of 14 residues. V was cut by 2 bases and J by 2 bases, with 8 bases left in between. Looked up from germline, CDR1 is SGHDT and CDR2 is YYEEEE. CDR3 in amino acids: CASSFSGTYNEQFF. In DNA form, the CDR3 reads TGTGCCAGCAGCTTTAGCGGTACCTACAATGAGCAGTTCTTC. Drawing the rest from reference TRBV5-6 and TRBJ2-1, the complete variable domain is DAGVTQSPTHLIKTRGQQVTLRCSPKSGHDTVSWYQQALGQGPQFIFQYYEEEERQRGNFPDRFSGHQFPNYSSELNVNALLLGDSALYLCASSFSGTYNEQFFGPGTRLTVL.

The chain links TRBV15 to TRBJ1-1, with 9 positions matching TRBD1. The length of the CDR3 is 13 residues. Trimming cost V 9 bases and J 1 base; bases outside gene matches: 3. The V gene's germline CDR1 is LNHNV and CDR2 YYDKDF (reference sequence). The CDR3 spells CATGTGRNTEAFF. CDR3 DNA sequence: TGTGCCACGGGGACAGGGAGGAACACTGAAGCTTTCTTT.

The V call is TRBV29-1, the J call TRBJ2-2; a possible D gene is TRBD1 (5 bases). The CDR3 has 14 amino acids. Trimming pared 5 bases from V and 1 base from J, leaving 11 bases between. Germline V CDR1 and CDR2: SQVTM, ANQGSEA. The CDR3 protein is CSVLRVKNTGELFF. Here the CDR3 DNA reads TGCAGCGTTCTCAGGGTAAAGAACACCGGGGAGCTGTTTTTT.

The CDR3 reads CAWTPLAASLYNEQFF. CDR3 bases: TGTGCCTGGACGCCACTAGCGGCCTCACTATACAATGAGCAGTTCTTC. The J gene is TRBJ2-1, the V gene TRBV30, with TRBD2 matching over 8 bases. V was pared by 4 bases and J by 4 bases, with 12 bases of the junction left unmatched. The CDR3 consists of 16 residues. The germline CDR1 and CDR2 sequences are GTSNPN and SVGIG (reference sequence).

The chain is built from TRBV27 and TRBJ2-7; TRBD1 agrees at 9 bases. Trimming at V came to 3 bases and at J to 5 bases, leaving 8 bases not matched to a gene. CDR3 length: 15 amino acids. Germline values: CDR1 MNHEY, CDR2 SMNVEV (reference sequence). CDR3 in amino acids: CASSFEDRGFNEQYF. CDR3 nucleotide sequence: TGTGCCAGCAGTTTCGAGGACAGGGGTTTTAACGAGCAGTACTTC.

The genes are TRBV4-1 and TRBJ2-2; D possibly matches TRBD1 or TRBD2 (5 bases each). V lost 0 bases and J 3 bases, leaving 8 bases between the germline ends. Germline V lookup: CDR1 MGHRA, CDR2 YSYEKL. The CDR3 covers 15 residues. The DNA for the CDR3 is TGCGCCAGCAGCCAAGAGGGGCGGGACACCGGGGAGCTGTTTTTT. This gives the protein CASSQEGRDTGELFF.

The V call is TRBV11-2, the J call TRBJ2-6, with 7 positions matching TRBD1. The J segment lost 0 bases and the V segment lost 6 bases, leaving 2 bases of the junction unmatched. The CDR3 is 15 residues long. The germline CDR1 and CDR2 sequences are SGHAT and FQNNGV. CDR3 region: CASSYRGSGANVLTF. DNA for the CDR3: TGTGCCAGCAGTTACAGGGGCTCTGGGGCCAACGTCCTGACTTTC.